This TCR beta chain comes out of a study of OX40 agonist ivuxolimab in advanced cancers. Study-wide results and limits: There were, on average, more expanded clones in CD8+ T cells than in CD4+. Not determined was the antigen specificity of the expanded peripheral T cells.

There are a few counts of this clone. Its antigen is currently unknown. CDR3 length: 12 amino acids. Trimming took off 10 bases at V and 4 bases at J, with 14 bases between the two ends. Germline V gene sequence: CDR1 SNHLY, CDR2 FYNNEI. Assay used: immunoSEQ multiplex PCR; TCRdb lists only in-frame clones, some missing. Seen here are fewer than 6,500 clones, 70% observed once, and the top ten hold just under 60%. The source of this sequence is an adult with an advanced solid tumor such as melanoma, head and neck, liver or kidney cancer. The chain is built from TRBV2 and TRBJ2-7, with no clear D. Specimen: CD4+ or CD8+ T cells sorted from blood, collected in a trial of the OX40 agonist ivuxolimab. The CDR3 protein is CATSDRLYEQYF. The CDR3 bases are TGTGCCACCTCGGACCGCCTATACGAGCAGTACTTC.